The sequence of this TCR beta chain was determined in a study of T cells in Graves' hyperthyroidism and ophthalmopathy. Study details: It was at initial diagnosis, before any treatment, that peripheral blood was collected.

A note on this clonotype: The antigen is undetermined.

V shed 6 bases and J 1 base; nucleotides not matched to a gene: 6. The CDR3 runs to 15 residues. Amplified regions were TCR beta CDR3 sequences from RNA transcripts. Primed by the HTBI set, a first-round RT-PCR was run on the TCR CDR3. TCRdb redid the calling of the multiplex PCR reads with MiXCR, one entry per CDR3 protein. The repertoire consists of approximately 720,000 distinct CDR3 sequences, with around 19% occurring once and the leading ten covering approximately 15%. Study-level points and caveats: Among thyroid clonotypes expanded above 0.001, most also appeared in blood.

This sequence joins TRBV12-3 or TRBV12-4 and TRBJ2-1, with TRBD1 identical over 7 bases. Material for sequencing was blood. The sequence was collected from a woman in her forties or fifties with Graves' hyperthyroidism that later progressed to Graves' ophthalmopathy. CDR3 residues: CASSRQGGSYNEQFF. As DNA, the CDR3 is TGTGCCAGCAGCCGACAGGGTGGTTCCTACAATGAGCAGTTCTTC.